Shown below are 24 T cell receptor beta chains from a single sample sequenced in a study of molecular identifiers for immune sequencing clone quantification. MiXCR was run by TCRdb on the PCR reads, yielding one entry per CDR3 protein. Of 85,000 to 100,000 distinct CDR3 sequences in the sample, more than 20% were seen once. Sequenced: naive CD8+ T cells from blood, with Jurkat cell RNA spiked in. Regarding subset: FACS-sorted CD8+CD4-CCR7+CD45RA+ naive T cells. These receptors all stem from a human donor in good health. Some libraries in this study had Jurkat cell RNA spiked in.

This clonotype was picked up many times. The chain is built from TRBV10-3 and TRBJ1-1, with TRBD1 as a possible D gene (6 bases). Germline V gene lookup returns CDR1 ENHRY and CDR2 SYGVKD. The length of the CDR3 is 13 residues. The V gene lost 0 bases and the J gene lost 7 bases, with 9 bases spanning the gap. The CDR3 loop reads CAISESQGYEAFF. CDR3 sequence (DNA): TGTGCCATCAGTGAGTCCCAGGGGTATGAAGCTTTCTTT.

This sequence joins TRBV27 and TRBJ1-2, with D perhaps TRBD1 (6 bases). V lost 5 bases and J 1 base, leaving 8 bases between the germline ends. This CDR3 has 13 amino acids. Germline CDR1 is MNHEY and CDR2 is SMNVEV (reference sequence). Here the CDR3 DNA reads TGTGCCAGCAGTACAGGGTTTAACTATGGCTACACCTTC. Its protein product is CASSTGFNYGYTF.

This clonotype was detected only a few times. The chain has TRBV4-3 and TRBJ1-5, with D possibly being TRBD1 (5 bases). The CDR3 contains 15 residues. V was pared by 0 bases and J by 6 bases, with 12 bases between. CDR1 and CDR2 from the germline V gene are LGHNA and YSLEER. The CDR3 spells CASSQDRSGGQPQHF. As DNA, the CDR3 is TGCGCCAGCAGCCAAGATAGGAGTGGGGGTCAGCCCCAGCATTTT.

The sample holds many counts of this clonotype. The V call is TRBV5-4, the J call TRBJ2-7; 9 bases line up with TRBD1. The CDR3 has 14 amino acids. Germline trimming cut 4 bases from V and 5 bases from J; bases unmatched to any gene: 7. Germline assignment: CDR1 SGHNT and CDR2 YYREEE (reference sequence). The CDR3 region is CASSPGQGANEQYF. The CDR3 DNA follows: TGTGCCAGCAGCCCGGGACAGGGTGCTAACGAGCAGTACTTC.

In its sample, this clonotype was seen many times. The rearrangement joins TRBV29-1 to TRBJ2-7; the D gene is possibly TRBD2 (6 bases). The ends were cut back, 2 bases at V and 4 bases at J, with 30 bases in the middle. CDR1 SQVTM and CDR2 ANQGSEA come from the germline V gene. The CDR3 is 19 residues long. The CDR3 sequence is CSVEMGGRDGKGVPYEQYF. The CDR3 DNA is TGCAGCGTTGAAATGGGCGGGCGGGACGGCAAAGGGGTCCCATACGAGCAGTACTTC.

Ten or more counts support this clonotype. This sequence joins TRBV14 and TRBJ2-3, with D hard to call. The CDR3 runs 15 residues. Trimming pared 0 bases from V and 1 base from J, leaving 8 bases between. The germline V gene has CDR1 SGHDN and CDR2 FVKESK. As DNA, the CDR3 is TGTGCCAGCAGCCAAGAGTCCGGGCGCACAGATACGCAGTATTTT. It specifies CASSQESGRTDTQYF.

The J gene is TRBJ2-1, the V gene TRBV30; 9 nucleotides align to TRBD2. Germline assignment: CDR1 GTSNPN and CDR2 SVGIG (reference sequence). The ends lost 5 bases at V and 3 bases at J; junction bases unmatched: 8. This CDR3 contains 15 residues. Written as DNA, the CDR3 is TGTGCCTGGCAGACTAGCGGAAGTTACTACAATGAGCAGTTCTTC. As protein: CAWQTSGSYYNEQFF.

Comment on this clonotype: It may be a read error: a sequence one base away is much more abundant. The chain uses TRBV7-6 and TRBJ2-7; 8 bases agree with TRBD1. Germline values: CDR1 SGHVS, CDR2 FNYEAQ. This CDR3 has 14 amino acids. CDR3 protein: CASSPGQAAYERYF. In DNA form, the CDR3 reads TGTGCCAGCAGCCCGGGACAGGCAGCCTACGAGCGGTACTTC.

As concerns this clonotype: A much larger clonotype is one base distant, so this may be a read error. CDR3 DNA: TGTGCCAGCAGTTTTCTGACCAGCGGGAGCTCCTACGCGCAGTACTTC. Translating gives CASSFLTSGSSYAQYF. The rearrangement joins TRBV28 to TRBJ2-7; 8 nucleotides match TRBD2. Germline loops: CDR1 MDHEN, CDR2 SYDVKM. CDR3 length: 16 residues.

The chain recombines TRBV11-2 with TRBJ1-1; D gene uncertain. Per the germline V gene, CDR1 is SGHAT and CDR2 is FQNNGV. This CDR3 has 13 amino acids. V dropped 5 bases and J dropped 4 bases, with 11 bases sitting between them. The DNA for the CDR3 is TGTGCCAGCAGCCAAGGACCGGGCACTGAAGCTTTCTTT. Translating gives CASSQGPGTEAFF.

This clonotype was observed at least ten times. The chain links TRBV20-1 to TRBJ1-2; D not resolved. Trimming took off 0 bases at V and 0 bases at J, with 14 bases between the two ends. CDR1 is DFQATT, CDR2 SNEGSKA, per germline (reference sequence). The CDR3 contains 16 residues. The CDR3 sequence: CSARDGVASPNYGYTF. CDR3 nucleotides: TGCAGTGCTAGAGATGGCGTGGCCAGCCCTAACTATGGCTACACCTTC.

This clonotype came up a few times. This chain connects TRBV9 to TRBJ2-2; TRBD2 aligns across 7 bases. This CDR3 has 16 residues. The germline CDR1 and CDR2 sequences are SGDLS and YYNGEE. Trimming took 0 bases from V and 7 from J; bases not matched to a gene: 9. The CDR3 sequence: CASSVVGGSGNGELFF. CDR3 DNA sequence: TGTGCCAGCAGCGTAGTGGGCGGGAGCGGGAACGGGGAGCTGTTTTTT.

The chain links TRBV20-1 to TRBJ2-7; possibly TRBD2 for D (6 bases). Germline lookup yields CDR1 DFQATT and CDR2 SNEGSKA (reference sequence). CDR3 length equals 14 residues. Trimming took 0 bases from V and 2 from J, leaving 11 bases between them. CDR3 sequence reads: CSARDFGGTYEQYF. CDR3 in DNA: TGCAGTGCTAGAGATTTCGGCGGGACCTACGAGCAGTACTTC.

CDR3 nucleotide sequence: TGTGCCAGCCGGGGGGGGCCTAATTCACCCCTCCACTTT. This codes for CASRGGPNSPLHF. The rearrangement links TRBV6-5 to TRBJ1-6; D might be TRBD1 (6 bases). This CDR3 comprises 13 residues. CDR1 and CDR2 from the germline V gene are MNHEY and SVGAGI. The V and J ends lost 8 bases and 6 bases respectively, with 11 bases between them.

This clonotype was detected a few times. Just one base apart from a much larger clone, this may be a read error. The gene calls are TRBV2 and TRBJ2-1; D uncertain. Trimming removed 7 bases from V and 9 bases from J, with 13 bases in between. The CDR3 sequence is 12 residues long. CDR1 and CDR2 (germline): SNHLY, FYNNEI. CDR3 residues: CASTRIPAEQFF. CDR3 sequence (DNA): TGTGCCAGCACCCGCATCCCGGCTGAGCAGTTCTTC.

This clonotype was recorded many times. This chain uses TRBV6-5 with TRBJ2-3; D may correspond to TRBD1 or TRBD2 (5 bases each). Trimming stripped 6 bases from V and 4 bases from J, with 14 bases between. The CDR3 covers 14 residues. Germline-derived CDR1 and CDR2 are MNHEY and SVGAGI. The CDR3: CASSDGEGSDTQYF. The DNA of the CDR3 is TGTGCCAGCAGCGACGGTGAGGGGTCAGATACGCAGTATTTT.

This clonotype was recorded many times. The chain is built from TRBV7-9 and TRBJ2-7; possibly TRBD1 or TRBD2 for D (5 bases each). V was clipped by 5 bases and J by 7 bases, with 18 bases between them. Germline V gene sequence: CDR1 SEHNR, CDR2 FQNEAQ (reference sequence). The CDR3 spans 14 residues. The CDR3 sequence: CASSLGALPGEQYF. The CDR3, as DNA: TGTGCCAGCAGCCTTGGGGCTCTTCCGGGGGAGCAGTACTTC. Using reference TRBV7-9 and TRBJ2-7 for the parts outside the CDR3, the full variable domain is DTGVSQNPRHKITKRGQNVTFRCDPISEHNRLYWYRQTLGQGPEFLTYFQNEAQLEKSRLLSDRFSAERPKGSFSTLEIQRTEQGDSAMYLCASSLGALPGEQYFGPGTRLTVT.

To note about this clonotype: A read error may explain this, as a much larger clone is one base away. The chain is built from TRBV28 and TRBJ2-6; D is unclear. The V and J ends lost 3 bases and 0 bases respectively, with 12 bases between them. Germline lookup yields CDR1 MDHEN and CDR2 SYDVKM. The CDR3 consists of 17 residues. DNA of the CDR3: TGTGCCAGCAGTTTGCCGGGCCGCTACTCTGGGGCCAACGTCCTGACTTTC. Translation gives CASSLPGRYSGANVLTF.

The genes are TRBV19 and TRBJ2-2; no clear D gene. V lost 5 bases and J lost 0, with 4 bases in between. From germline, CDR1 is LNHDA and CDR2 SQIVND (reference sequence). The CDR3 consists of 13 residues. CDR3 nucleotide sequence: TGTGCCAGTAGTCCGACGAACACCGGGGAGCTGTTTTTT. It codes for CASSPTNTGELFF. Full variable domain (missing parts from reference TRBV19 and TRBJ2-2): DGGITQSPKYLFRKEGQNVTLSCEQNLNHDAMYWYRQDPGQGLRLIYYSQIVNDFQKGDIAEGYSVSREKKESFPLTVTSAQKNPTAFYLCASSPTNTGELFFGEGSRLTVL.

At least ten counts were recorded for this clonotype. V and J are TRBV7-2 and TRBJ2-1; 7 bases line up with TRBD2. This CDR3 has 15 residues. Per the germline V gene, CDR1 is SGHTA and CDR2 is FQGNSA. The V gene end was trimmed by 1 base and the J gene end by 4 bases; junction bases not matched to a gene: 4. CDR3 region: CASSLVPGGYNEQFF. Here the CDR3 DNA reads TGTGCCAGCAGCTTAGTTCCGGGGGGATACAATGAGCAGTTCTTC.

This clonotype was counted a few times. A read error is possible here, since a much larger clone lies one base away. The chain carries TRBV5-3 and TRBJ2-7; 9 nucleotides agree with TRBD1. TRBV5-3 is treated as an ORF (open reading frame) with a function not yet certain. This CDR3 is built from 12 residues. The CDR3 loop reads CVSSPTGGEQYF. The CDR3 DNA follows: TGTGTCAGCAGCCCGACAGGGGGAGAGCAGTACTTC.

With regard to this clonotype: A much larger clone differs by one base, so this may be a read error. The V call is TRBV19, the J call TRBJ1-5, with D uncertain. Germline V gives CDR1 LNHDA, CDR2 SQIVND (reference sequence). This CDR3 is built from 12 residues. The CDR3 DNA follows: TGTACCAGTAGTCCCGGTGGGCAGCCCCAGCATTTT. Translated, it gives CTSSPGGQPQHF.

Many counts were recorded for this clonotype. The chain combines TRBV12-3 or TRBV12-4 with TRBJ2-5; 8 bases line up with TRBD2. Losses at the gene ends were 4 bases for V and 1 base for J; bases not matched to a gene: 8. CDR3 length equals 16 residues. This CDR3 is CASSSRGSGTQETQYF. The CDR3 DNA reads TGTGCCAGCAGTTCCAGGGGTAGCGGGACCCAAGAGACCCAGTACTTC.

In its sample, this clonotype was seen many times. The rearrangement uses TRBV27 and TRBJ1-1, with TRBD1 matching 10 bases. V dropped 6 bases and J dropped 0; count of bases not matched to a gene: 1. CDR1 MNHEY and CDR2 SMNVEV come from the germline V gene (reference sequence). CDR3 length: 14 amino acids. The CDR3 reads CASRGTGVNTEAFF. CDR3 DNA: TGTGCCAGCAGGGGGACAGGGGTGAACACTGAAGCTTTCTTT.